This T cell receptor beta chain derives from a study of cytomegalovirus exposure and HLA in healthy donors. Looking at the study overall: Earlier, 200 million or so T cells were analyzed, and 90 million to 140 million unique TCR beta sequences were found among them.

Each donor was nominally healthy when sampled (though unrecorded immune exposures were likely). Overall study results and limits: The availability of immune exposure information extended only to CMV serostatus.

In the case of this clone: Antigen specificity is unknown.

It was with 60 Vbeta and 13 Jbeta primers that the PCR ran. TCRdb's copy holds only in-frame clones and misses some; the assay was immunoSEQ multiplex PCR. The sample yields approximately 140,000 clones, 60% to 85% seen once. This CDR3 is 14 amino acids long. V was clipped by 0 bases and J by 3 bases, with 11 bases between them. CDR1 is GTSNPN and CDR2 is SVGIG in the germline V gene (reference sequence). This sequence was found in a man aged 50-59 years in good health and CMV-seropositive. The sequenced material came from PBMCs. The genes are TRBV30 and TRBJ1-1; D unresolved. The CDR3 DNA sequence: TGTGCCTGGAGTGTACAATCCCTTTACACTGAAGCTTTCTTT. Translating gives CAWSVQSLYTEAFF.